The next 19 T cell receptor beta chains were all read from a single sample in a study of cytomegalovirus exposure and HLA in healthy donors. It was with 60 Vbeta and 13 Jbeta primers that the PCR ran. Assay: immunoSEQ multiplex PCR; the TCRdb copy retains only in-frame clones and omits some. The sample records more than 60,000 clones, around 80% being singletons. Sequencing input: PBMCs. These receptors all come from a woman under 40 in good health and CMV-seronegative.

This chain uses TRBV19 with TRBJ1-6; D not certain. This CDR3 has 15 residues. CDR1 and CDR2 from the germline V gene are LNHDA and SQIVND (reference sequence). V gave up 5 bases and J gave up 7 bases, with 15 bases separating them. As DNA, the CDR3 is TGTGCCAGTAGTCCACAGATTCATGCCAATTCACCCCTCCACTTT. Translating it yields CASSPQIHANSPLHF.

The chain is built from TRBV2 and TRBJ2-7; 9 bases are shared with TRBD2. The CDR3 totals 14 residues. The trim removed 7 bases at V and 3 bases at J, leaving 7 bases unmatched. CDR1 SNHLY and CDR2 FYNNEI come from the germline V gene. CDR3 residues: CASMLSGRSYEQYF. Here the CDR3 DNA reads TGTGCCAGCATGCTTAGCGGGAGAAGCTACGAGCAGTACTTC.

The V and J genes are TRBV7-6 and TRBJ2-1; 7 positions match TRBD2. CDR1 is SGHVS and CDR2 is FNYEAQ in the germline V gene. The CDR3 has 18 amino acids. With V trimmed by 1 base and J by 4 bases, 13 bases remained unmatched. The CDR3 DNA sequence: TGTGCCAGCAGCTTAGTCTCGAAGCGGGGACGACGTTACAATGAGCAGTTCTTC. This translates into CASSLVSKRGRRYNEQFF.

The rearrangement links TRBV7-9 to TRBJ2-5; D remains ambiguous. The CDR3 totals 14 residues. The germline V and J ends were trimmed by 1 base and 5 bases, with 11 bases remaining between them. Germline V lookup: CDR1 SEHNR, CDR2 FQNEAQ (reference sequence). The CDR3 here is CASSLDLQAETQYF. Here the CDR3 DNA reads TGTGCCAGCAGCTTAGACCTCCAAGCGGAGACCCAGTACTTC.

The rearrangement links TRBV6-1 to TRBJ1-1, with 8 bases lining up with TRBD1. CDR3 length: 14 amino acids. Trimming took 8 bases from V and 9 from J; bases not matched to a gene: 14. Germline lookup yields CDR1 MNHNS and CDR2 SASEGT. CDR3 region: CASPEGAGGDKAFF. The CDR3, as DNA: TGTGCCAGCCCGGAGGGGGCAGGGGGCGATAAAGCTTTCTTT.

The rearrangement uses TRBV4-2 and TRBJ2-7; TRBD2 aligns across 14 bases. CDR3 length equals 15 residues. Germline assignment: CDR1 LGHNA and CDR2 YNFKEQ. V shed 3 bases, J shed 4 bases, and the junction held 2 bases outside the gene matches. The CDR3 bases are TGTGCCAGCAGCCAGGGACTAGCGGGGGCGTACGAGCAGTACTTC. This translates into CASSQGLAGAYEQYF.

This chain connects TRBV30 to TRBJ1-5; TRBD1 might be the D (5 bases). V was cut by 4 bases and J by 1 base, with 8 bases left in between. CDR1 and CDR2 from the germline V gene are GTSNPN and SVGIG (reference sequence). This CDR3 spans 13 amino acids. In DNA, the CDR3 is TGTGCCTGGAACCAGGGAAGCAATCAGCCCCAGCATTTT. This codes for CAWNQGSNQPQHF.

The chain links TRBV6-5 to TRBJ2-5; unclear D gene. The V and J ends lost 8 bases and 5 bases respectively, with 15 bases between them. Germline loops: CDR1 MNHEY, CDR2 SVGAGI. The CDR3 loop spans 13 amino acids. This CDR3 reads CASGEAKRETQYF. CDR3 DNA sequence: TGTGCCAGCGGAGAGGCTAAGAGGGAGACCCAGTACTTC.

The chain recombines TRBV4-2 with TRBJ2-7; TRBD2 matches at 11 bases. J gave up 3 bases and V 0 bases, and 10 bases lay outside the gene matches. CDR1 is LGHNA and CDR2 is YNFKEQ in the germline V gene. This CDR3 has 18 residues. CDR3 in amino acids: CASSQDRLAGPWIYEQYF. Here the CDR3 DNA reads TGTGCCAGCAGCCAAGATCGACTAGCGGGGCCGTGGATCTACGAGCAGTACTTC.

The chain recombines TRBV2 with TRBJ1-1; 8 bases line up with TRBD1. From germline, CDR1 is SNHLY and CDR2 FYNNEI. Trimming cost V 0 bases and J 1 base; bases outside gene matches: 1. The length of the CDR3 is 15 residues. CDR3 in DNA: TGTGCCAGCAGTGAAGCGGGGACAGGGAACACTGAAGCTTTCTTT. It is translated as CASSEAGTGNTEAFF.

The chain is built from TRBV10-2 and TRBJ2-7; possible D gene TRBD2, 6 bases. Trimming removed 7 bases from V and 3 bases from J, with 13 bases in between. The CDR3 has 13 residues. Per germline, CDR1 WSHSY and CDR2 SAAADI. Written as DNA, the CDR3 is TGCGCCAGCAAACTTGGACTAAACTACGAGCAGTACTTC. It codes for CASKLGLNYEQYF.

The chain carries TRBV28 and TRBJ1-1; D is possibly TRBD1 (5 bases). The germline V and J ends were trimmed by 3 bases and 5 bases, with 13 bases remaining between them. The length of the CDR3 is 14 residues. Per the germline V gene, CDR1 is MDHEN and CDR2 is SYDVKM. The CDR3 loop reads CASSFRGKLTEAFF. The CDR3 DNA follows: TGTGCCAGCAGTTTTAGGGGCAAGCTGACTGAAGCTTTCTTT.

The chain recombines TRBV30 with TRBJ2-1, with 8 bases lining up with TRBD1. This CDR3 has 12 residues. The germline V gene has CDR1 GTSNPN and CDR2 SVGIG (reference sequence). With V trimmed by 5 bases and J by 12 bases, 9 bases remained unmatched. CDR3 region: CAWDRTGTGQFF. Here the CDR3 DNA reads TGTGCCTGGGACCGGACAGGGACCGGGCAGTTCTTC. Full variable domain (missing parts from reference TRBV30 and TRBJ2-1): SQTIHQWPATLVQPVGSPLSLECTVEGTSNPNLYWYRQAAGRGLQLLFYSVGIGQISSEVPQNLSASRPQDRQFILSSKKLLLSDSGFYLCAWDRTGTGQFFGPGTRLTVL.

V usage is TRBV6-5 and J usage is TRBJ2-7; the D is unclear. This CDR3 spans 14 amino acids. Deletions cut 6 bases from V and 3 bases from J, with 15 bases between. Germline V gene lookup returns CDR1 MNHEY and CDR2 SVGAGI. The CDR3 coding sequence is TGTGCCAGCAGGTCCGGGTTCTTCCTCTACGAGCAGTACTTC. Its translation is CASRSGFFLYEQYF.

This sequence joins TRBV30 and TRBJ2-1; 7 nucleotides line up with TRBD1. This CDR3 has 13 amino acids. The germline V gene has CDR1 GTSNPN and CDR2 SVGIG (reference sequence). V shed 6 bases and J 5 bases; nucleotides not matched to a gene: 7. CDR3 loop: CACQQGINNEQFF. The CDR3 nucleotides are TGTGCCTGTCAACAGGGGATAAACAATGAGCAGTTCTTC. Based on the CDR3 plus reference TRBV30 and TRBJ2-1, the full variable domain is SQTIHQWPATLVQPVGSPLSLECTVEGTSNPNLYWYRQAAGRGLQLLFYSVGIGQISSEVPQNLSASRPQDRQFILSSKKLLLSDSGFYLCACQQGINNEQFFGPGTRLTVL.

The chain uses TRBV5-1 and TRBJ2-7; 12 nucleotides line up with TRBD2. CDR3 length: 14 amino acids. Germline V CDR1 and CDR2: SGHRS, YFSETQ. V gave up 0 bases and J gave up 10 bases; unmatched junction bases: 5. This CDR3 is CASSLGLAGELQYF. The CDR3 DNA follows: TGCGCCAGCAGCTTGGGACTAGCGGGAGAACTACAGTACTTC.

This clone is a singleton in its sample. The CDR3 nucleotides are TGTGCCAGCAGCCTCGCACGGTCGAACACCGGGGAGCTGTTTTTT. Protein sequence: CASSLARSNTGELFF. The J gene is TRBJ2-2, the V gene TRBV7-2; D is undetermined. This CDR3 comprises 15 residues. Germline loops: CDR1 SGHTA, CDR2 FQGNSA. V lost 5 bases to trimming and J lost 0 bases, with 10 bases between them.

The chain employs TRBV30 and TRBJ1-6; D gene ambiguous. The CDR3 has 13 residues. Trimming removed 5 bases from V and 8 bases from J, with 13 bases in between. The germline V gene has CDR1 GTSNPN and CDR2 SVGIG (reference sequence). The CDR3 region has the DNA TGTGCCTGGCAGGCCCTCACGGATTCACCCCTCCACTTT. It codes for CAWQALTDSPLHF.

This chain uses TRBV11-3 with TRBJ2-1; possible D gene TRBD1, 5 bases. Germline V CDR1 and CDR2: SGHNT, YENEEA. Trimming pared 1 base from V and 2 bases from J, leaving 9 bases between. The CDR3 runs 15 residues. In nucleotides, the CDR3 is TGTGCCAGCAGCTTAGGACAGTCTCCCTACAATGAGCAGTTCTTC. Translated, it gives CASSLGQSPYNEQFF.